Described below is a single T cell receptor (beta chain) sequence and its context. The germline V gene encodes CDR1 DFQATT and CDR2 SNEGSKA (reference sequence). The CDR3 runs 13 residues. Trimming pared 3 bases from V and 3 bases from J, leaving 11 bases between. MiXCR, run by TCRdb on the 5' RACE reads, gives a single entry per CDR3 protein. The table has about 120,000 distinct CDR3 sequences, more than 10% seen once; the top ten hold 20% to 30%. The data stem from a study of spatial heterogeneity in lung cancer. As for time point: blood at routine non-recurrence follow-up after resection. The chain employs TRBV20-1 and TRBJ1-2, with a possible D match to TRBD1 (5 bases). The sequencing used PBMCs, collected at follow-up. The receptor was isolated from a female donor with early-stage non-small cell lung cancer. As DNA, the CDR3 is TGCAGTGCTAGGTACCAGGGTGACTATGGCTACACCTTC. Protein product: CSARYQGDYGYTF.